This record looks at one TCR beta chain sequence and its context. Its matching antigen is unknown. The length of the CDR3 is 17 residues. V gave up 5 bases and J gave up 10 bases; unmatched junction bases: 13. Germline CDR1 MDHEN, CDR2 SYDVKM. The data derive from a study of blood T cells in healthy people across ages. Alongside a J-beta primer mix, a sample-barcoded 5' primer served in a second PCR lasting about 7 to 12 cycles. TCRdb re-called the 5' RACE reads through MiXCR, storing one row per CDR3 protein. The top ten clones hold 25% to 35% of a sample with approximately 690,000 distinct CDR3 sequences, around 41% of them seen once. Study results and limitations: A roughly linear fall in TCR beta diversity per million T cells was seen with increasing age. More naive CD4+ cells and higher diversity were found in long-lived than in aged donors.

Source material: blood. The V and J genes are TRBV28 and TRBJ2-1; 14 nucleotides agree with TRBD2. The clonotype originates from an elderly man in good health. This chain's CDR3 is CASSASGTSGRDPEQFF. DNA for the CDR3: TGTGCCAGCAGTGCCTCTGGGACTAGCGGGAGAGACCCCGAGCAGTTCTTC.